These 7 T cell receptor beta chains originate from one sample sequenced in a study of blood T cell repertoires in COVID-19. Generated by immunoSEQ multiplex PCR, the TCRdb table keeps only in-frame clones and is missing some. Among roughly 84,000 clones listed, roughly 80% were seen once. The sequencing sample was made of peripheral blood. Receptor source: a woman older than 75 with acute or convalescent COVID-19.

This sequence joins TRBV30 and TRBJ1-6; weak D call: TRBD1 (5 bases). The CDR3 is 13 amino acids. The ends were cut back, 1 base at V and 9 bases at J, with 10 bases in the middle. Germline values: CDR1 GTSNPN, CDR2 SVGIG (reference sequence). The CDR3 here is CAWSEAGFSPLHF. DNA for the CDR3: TGTGCCTGGAGTGAGGCAGGGTTTTCACCCCTCCACTTT. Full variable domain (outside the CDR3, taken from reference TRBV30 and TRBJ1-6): SQTIHQWPATLVQPVGSPLSLECTVEGTSNPNLYWYRQAAGRGLQLLFYSVGIGQISSEVPQNLSASRPQDRQFILSSKKLLLSDSGFYLCAWSEAGFSPLHFGNGTRLTVT.

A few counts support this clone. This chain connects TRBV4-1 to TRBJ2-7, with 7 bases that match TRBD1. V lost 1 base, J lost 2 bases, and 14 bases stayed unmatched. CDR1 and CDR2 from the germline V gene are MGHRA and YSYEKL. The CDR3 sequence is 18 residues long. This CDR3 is CASSQVDFIPGTAYEQYF. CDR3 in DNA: TGCGCCAGCAGCCAAGTCGATTTCATCCCCGGGACAGCCTACGAGCAGTACTTC.

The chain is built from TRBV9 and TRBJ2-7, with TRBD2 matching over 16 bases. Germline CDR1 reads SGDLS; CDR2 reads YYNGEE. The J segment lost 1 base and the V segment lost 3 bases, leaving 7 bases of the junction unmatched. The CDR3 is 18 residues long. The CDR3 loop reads CASSATSGLAGGSYEQYF. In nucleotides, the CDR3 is TGTGCCAGCAGCGCAACATCGGGACTAGCGGGGGGGTCCTACGAGCAGTACTTC.

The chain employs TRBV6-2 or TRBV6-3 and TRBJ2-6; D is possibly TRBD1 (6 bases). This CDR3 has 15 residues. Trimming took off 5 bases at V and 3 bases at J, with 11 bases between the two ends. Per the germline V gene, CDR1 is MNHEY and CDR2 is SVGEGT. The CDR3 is CASSTSGVGANVLTF. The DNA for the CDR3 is TGTGCCAGCAGTACGTCAGGGGTTGGGGCCAACGTCCTGACTTTC.

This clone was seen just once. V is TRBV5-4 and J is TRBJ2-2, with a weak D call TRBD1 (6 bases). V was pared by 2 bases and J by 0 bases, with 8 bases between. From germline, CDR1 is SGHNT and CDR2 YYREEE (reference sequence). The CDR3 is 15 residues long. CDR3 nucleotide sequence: TGTGCCAGCAGCTTTAGGACAGCGAACACCGGGGAGCTGTTTTTT. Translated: CASSFRTANTGELFF. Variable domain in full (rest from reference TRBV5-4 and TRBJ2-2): ETGVTQSPTHLIKTRGQQVTLRCSSQSGHNTVSWYQQALGQGPQFIFQYYREEENGRGNFPPRFSGLQFPNYSSELNVNALELDDSALYLCASSFRTANTGELFFGEGSRLTVL.

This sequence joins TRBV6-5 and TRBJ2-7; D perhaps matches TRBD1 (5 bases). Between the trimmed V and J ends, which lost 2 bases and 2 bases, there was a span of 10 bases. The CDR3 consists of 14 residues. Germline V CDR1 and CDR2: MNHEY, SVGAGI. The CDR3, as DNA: TGTGCCAGCAGTTACACTGACAGAACCTACGAGCAGTACTTC. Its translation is CASSYTDRTYEQYF.

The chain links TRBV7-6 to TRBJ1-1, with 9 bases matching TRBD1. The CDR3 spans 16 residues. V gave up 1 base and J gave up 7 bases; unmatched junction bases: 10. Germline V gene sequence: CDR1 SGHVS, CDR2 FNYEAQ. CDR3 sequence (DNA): TGTGCCAGCAGCTTAGGACAGGGGGTAGGGCAAGGTGAAGCTTTCTTT. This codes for CASSLGQGVGQGEAFF.